These 29 T cell receptor beta chains came from one sample sequenced in a study of blood T cell repertoires in COVID-19. Assay: immunoSEQ multiplex PCR; the TCRdb copy retains only in-frame clones and omits some. The table has around 300,000 clones, 75% to 90% seen once. The sample consisted of peripheral blood. The receptors here all came from a woman in her forties or fifties with COVID-19, enrolled during active disease.

This clone was seen only a few times. This chain uses TRBV7-9 with TRBJ1-6; 8 positions match TRBD1. The V gene end was trimmed by 4 bases and the J gene end by 7 bases; junction bases not matched to a gene: 9. The germline CDR1 and CDR2 sequences are SEHNR and FQNEAQ (reference sequence). The CDR3 totals 16 residues. CDR3 protein: CASSSRSGQENSPLHF. CDR3 DNA: TGTGCCAGCAGCTCAAGGTCGGGACAGGAGAATTCACCCCTCCACTTT.

The gene calls are TRBV19 and TRBJ2-2; maybe TRBD2 (6 bases). V gave up 5 bases and J gave up 6 bases, with 16 bases separating them. CDR1 is LNHDA and CDR2 is SQIVND in the germline V gene (reference sequence). The CDR3 is 15 amino acids. The CDR3 DNA reads TGTGCCAGTAGTCTGACTAGAGGACAACCCGGGGAGCTGTTTTTT. It translates to CASSLTRGQPGELFF.

The chain combines TRBV19 with TRBJ2-1, with TRBD2 identical over 10 bases. This CDR3 is built from 16 residues. The germline gives CDR1 LNHDA, CDR2 SQIVND (reference sequence). Losses at the gene ends were 2 bases for V and 8 bases for J; bases not matched to a gene: 9. The CDR3 bases are TGTGCCAGTAGTATACTAGCGGGAGTTCTTACCGATGAGCAGTTCTTC. Its translation: CASSILAGVLTDEQFF.

The chain uses TRBV5-1 and TRBJ2-3; TRBD1 might be the D (6 bases). Germline loops: CDR1 SGHRS, CDR2 YFSETQ. Trimming took 3 bases from V and 1 from J, leaving 15 bases between them. The CDR3 covers 16 residues. CDR3 bases: TGCGCCAGCAGCTCAACCAGGGGCGGCGGCACAGATACGCAGTATTTT. Protein product: CASSSTRGGGTDTQYF.

The rearrangement uses TRBV30 and TRBJ2-1; the match to TRBD2 covers 8 bases. CDR3 length: 15 residues. V shed 3 bases, J shed 7 bases, and the junction held 11 bases outside the gene matches. The germline V gene has CDR1 GTSNPN and CDR2 SVGIG (reference sequence). CDR3: CAWSPPSGSRNEQFF. DNA of the CDR3: TGTGCCTGGAGCCCCCCAAGCGGGAGTAGAAATGAGCAGTTCTTC.

This chain connects TRBV19 to TRBJ1-1; weak D call: TRBD1 (6 bases). CDR1 is LNHDA and CDR2 is SQIVND in the germline V gene (reference sequence). Trimming shortened V by 5 bases and J by 4 bases, and 11 bases separated the two germline ends. The CDR3 consists of 13 residues. The CDR3 DNA is TGTGCCAGTAGTTTAAGGGGGGGCACTGAAGCTTTCTTT. This sequence encodes CASSLRGGTEAFF. The full variable domain, in which reference TRBV19 and TRBJ1-1 provide the parts outside the CDR3, is DGGITQSPKYLFRKEGQNVTLSCEQNLNHDAMYWYRQDPGQGLRLIYYSQIVNDFQKGDIAEGYSVSREKKESFPLTVTSAQKNPTAFYLCASSLRGGTEAFFGQGTRLTVV.

Regarding this clone: The same CDR3 arises from other DNA sequences in this sample as well. The chain links TRBV9 to TRBJ2-2; no firm D call. Trimming cost V 0 bases and J 0 bases, with 3 bases left between them. There are 14 residues in the CDR3. Germline-derived CDR1 and CDR2 are SGDLS and YYNGEE. CDR3 in amino acids: CASSVASNTGELFF. Here the CDR3 DNA reads TGTGCCAGCAGCGTAGCGTCGAACACCGGGGAGCTGTTTTTT.

The chain is built from TRBV19 and TRBJ1-1; no definite D call. The CDR3 is 14 residues long. Germline V gene data show CDR1 as LNHDA and CDR2 as SQIVND (reference sequence). V was pared by 3 bases and J by 0 bases, with 8 bases between. The CDR3 nucleotides are TGTGCCAGTAGTATGTTGTCCATGAACACTGAAGCTTTCTTT. Translating gives CASSMLSMNTEAFF.

V gene TRBV7-9 combines with J gene TRBJ2-4; a possible D gene is TRBD1 (5 bases). The CDR3 totals 15 residues. Between the trimmed V and J ends, which lost 6 bases and 2 bases, there was a span of 14 bases. The germline V gene encodes CDR1 SEHNR and CDR2 FQNEAQ (reference sequence). CDR3 in amino acids: CASSYLQGTKNIQYF. In nucleotides, the CDR3 is TGTGCCAGCAGTTATTTGCAGGGTACCAAAAACATTCAGTACTTC.

The chain uses TRBV18 and TRBJ1-2, with D perhaps matching TRBD1 (5 bases). The V gene's germline CDR1 is KGHSH and CDR2 LQKENI. With 2 bases removed from V and 6 bases from J, the gap between germline ends came to 22 bases. CDR3 length equals 17 residues. CDR3 in DNA: TGTGCCAGCTCACCAGGCGCAGCAGGGAGTTCGGGAGATGGCTACACCTTC. It translates to CASSPGAAGSSGDGYTF.

The chain couples TRBV11-1 to TRBJ2-7; 10 bases are shared with TRBD2. Germline V gene data show CDR1 as SGHAT and CDR2 as FQDESV (reference sequence). This CDR3 is built from 15 residues. V shed 5 bases and J 2 bases; nucleotides not matched to a gene: 6. CDR3 sequence: CASSRLAGDTYEQYF. DNA for the CDR3: TGTGCCAGCAGCCGACTAGCGGGCGACACCTACGAGCAGTACTTC.

The chain uses TRBV4-2 and TRBJ2-7; 9 bases match TRBD1. The ends lost 0 bases at V and 3 bases at J; junction bases unmatched: 9. This CDR3 region has 17 residues. The germline gives CDR1 LGHNA, CDR2 YNFKEQ. The CDR3: CASSQDWADRGYYEQYF. The CDR3 bases are TGTGCCAGCAGCCAAGATTGGGCGGACAGGGGATACTACGAGCAGTACTTC.

The chain has TRBV11-2 and TRBJ2-5, with TRBD2 identical over 7 bases. The CDR3 has 15 residues. Trimming cost V 4 bases and J 5 bases; bases outside gene matches: 10. The germline V gene encodes CDR1 SGHAT and CDR2 FQNNGV. The CDR3 sequence: CASSSRWGGFETQYF. The CDR3 nucleotides are TGTGCCAGCAGCTCGCGGTGGGGGGGATTTGAGACCCAGTACTTC.

The chain uses TRBV13 and TRBJ1-1; D may be TRBD1 (6 bases). The CDR3 runs to 14 residues. V was clipped by 3 bases and J by 4 bases, with 12 bases between them. In germline, CDR1 is PRHDT, CDR2 FYEKMQ (reference sequence). The CDR3 DNA sequence: TGTGCCAGCAGCTTCCGGGACACCGCCACTGAAGCTTTCTTT. This gives the protein CASSFRDTATEAFF.

In its sample, this clone was seen once. The chain joins TRBV27 to TRBJ1-6; tentatively, D is TRBD1 (5 bases). Germline V lookup: CDR1 MNHEY, CDR2 SMNVEV (reference sequence). Trimming shortened V by 3 bases and J by 10 bases, and 16 bases separated the two germline ends. The CDR3 runs to 15 residues. The CDR3 DNA reads TGTGCCAGCAGTTTCTCCGGGGGAGGTAGATCACCCCTCCACTTT. Its protein is CASSFSGGGRSPLHF.

The chain employs TRBV18 and TRBJ2-5; 10 bases match TRBD2. The V and J ends lost 4 bases and 5 bases, in that order; junction bases with no gene match: 10. This CDR3 contains 16 residues. The germline CDR1 and CDR2 sequences are KGHSH and LQKENI. Written as DNA, the CDR3 is TGTGCCAGCTCACGCCTTGGACTAGCGGAGCGGGAGACCCAGTACTTC. Protein: CASSRLGLAERETQYF.

V and J are TRBV6-5 and TRBJ1-5; 7 positions match TRBD1. The J segment lost 4 bases and the V segment lost 4 bases, leaving 4 bases of the junction unmatched. Germline V gene lookup returns CDR1 MNHEY and CDR2 SVGAGI. This CDR3 contains 14 residues. CDR3 loop: CASSFRGVNQPQHF. CDR3 coding DNA: TGTGCCAGCAGTTTCAGGGGGGTGAATCAGCCCCAGCATTTT.

The rearrangement joins TRBV11-3 to TRBJ1-1, with unresolved D. The ends were cut back, 5 bases at V and 3 bases at J, with 7 bases in the middle. The CDR3 totals 12 residues. Germline values: CDR1 SGHNT, CDR2 YENEEA. CDR3 residues: CASSIHYTEAFF. DNA of the CDR3: TGTGCCAGCAGCATTCACTACACTGAAGCTTTCTTT.

The rearrangement links TRBV25-1 to TRBJ2-2, with D maybe TRBD2 (6 bases). CDR1 and CDR2 from the germline V gene are MGHDK and SYGVNS. The V end lost 3 bases, the J end lost 3 bases, and 11 bases lay between the germline ends. The CDR3 has 15 residues. The CDR3 nucleotides read TGTGCCAGCAGTGACCCGGGAGCCTACACCGGGGAGCTGTTTTTT. As protein: CASSDPGAYTGELFF.

This chain joins TRBV7-3 and TRBJ1-2; 8 bases fit TRBD1. CDR3 size: 16 residues. V dropped 5 bases and J dropped 0; count of bases not matched to a gene: 8. Per the germline V gene, CDR1 is SGHTA and CDR2 is FQGTGA. The CDR3 reads CASSPGQGNSNYGYTF. CDR3 DNA: TGTGCCAGCAGCCCTGGACAGGGAAACTCTAACTATGGCTACACCTTC.

About this clone: The same CDR3 can be traced to other DNA sequences in this sample. The chain carries TRBV18 and TRBJ2-7, with 8 bases aligning to TRBD1. The CDR3 sequence is 14 residues long. The V gene end was trimmed by 3 bases and the J gene end by 1 base; junction bases not matched to a gene: 2. Germline V gives CDR1 KGHSH, CDR2 LQKENI. Here the CDR3 DNA reads TGTGCCAGCTCACCCGGGACAGGTTCCTACGAGCAGTACTTC. Protein product: CASSPGTGSYEQYF.

This clone appeared once. The genes are TRBV2 and TRBJ2-2, with D possibly TRBD1 on 5 matching bases. V was trimmed by 5 bases and J by 4 bases, leaving 17 bases between them. Germline lookup yields CDR1 SNHLY and CDR2 FYNNEI. The CDR3 is 16 residues long. CDR3 nucleotides: TGTGCCAGCAGTTCACGCAGGGAAAAGGTCACCGGGGAGCTGTTTTTT. Protein: CASSSRREKVTGELFF.

This chain links TRBV7-2 with TRBJ2-3, with D possibly matching TRBD1 (5 bases). Germline V gene lookup returns CDR1 SGHTA and CDR2 FQGNSA. V lost 1 base, J lost 0 bases, and 11 bases lay in between. CDR3 length: 16 residues. The CDR3 spells CASSLVDRLSTDTQYF. The CDR3 DNA follows: TGTGCCAGCAGCTTAGTCGACAGACTTAGCACAGATACGCAGTATTTT.

The chain couples TRBV30 to TRBJ1-3; a possible D gene is TRBD1 (6 bases). Deletions cut 8 bases from V and 0 bases from J, with 14 bases between. The CDR3 consists of 14 residues. The germline V gene has CDR1 GTSNPN and CDR2 SVGIG (reference sequence). The CDR3 DNA reads as TGTGCCGGTCAACAGGGCCTCTCTGGAAACACCATATATTTT. Translation gives CAGQQGLSGNTIYF.

The count of this clone is one. J is TRBJ1-2 and V is TRBV7-2; a weak D match, TRBD1 (6 bases). CDR1 SGHTA and CDR2 FQGNSA come from the germline V gene. The V end lost 3 bases, the J end lost 2 bases, and 10 bases lay between the germline ends. The CDR3 extends over 14 amino acids. The CDR3: CASSFYRVNYGYTF. Written as DNA, the CDR3 is TGTGCCAGCAGCTTTTACAGGGTGAACTATGGCTACACCTTC.

The genes are TRBV9 and TRBJ1-2; 8 bases line up with TRBD1. Germline CDR1 reads SGDLS; CDR2 reads YYNGEE. The CDR3 runs to 16 residues. Trimming at V came to 0 bases and at J to 1 base, leaving 5 bases not matched to a gene. As DNA, the CDR3 is TGTGCCAGCAGCGTAGGTCAGGGGGCGCTTAACTATGGCTACACCTTC. Its protein product is CASSVGQGALNYGYTF.

This clone occurred once. V is TRBV7-8 and J is TRBJ1-5; D is unclear. V lost 2 bases, J lost 9 bases, and 17 bases lay in between. CDR1 is SGHVS and CDR2 is FQNEAQ in the germline V gene. The CDR3 is made up of 15 amino acids. This chain's CDR3 is CASSLLGSRAGPQHF. The DNA for the CDR3 is TGTGCCAGCAGCTTATTGGGCAGCCGAGCGGGGCCCCAGCATTTT. The whole variable domain, remainder taken from reference TRBV7-8 and TRBJ1-5, is GAGVSQSPRYKVAKRGQDVALRCDPISGHVSLFWYQQALGQGPEFLTYFQNEAQLDKSGLPSDRFFAERPEGSVSTLKIQRTQQEDSAVYLCASSLLGSRAGPQHFGDGTRLSIL.

The chain has TRBV27 and TRBJ2-7; a possible D gene is TRBD2 (6 bases). This CDR3 spans 14 amino acids. V gave up 1 base and J gave up 2 bases, with 9 bases separating them. CDR1 and CDR2 (germline): MNHEY, SMNVEV (reference sequence). The DNA of the CDR3 is TGTGCCAGCAGTTTATTGCGGGGCCCCTACGAGCAGTACTTC. Amino acids: CASSLLRGPYEQYF.

This clone was observed a single time. The chain has TRBV29-1 and TRBJ2-1; TRBD1 is a possible D gene (6 bases). Germline V gene lookup returns CDR1 SQVTM and CDR2 ANQGSEA. The CDR3 extends over 14 amino acids. V lost 3 bases, J lost 5 bases, and 14 bases lay in between. CDR3 amino acids: CSVDQGIGDNEQFF. Here the CDR3 DNA reads TGCAGCGTTGACCAGGGGATTGGGGACAATGAGCAGTTCTTC.